The source of this T cell receptor beta chain is a study of blood T cell repertoires in COVID-19. Study overall: Material from acute and convalescent COVID-19 was sourced from the United States, Italy and Spain. The analysed material was cDNA or gDNA that came from T cells, B-cell-depleted T cells, or PBMCs.

Methods used by the authors: Researchers report that nucleated cell counts were estimated from reference gene primer amplification. Assay: immunoSEQ multiplex PCR; the TCRdb copy retains only in-frame clones and omits some. That table is the source of V, J and clone size, and D and trimming were worked out from the DNA. The repertoire holds around 180,000 clones, with about nine tenths as singletons. The CDR3 is 14 amino acids. Germline lookup yields CDR1 LGHDT and CDR2 YNNKEL (reference sequence). V was clipped by 2 bases and J by 6 bases, with 10 bases between them. The sequence derives from a woman under 40 with acute or convalescent COVID-19. The J gene is TRBJ1-4, the V gene TRBV3-1 (or the pseudogene TRBV3-2); D not certain. What was sequenced was peripheral blood. The CDR3, as DNA: TGTGCCAGCAGCCAATCGGGGTCCGATGAAAAACTGTTTTTT. It translates to CASSQSGSDEKLFF.